This TCR beta chain was retrieved from a study of cytomegalovirus exposure and HLA in healthy donors. The PCR was carried out with 60 Vbeta primers and 13 Jbeta primers. Using immunoSEQ multiplex PCR, the repertoire was profiled, and TCRdb retains in-frame clones only, with some absent. There are tens of thousands of clones in the sample; around 84% occur only once, and 5.5% to 7% lies in the top ten. Trimming cost V 5 bases and J 3 bases, with 12 bases left between them. The germline gives CDR1 LGHNA, CDR2 YSLEER. The CDR3 totals 14 residues. V and J are TRBV4-3 and TRBJ2-3; D ambiguous. Material for sequencing was PBMCs. This TCR derives from a male donor in good health and CMV-seronegative. This chain's CDR3 is CASSSGSGTDTQYF. CDR3 in DNA: TGCGCCAGCAGCTCCGGCTCCGGGACAGATACGCAGTATTTT.